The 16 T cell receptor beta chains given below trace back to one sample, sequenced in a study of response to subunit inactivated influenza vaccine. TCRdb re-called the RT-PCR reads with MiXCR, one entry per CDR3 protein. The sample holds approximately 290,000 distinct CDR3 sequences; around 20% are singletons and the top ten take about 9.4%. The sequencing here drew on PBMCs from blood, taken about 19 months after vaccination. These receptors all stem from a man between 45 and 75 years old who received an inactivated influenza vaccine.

Here the CDR3 reads CASSLTTTNEKLFF. The CDR3 nucleotides are TGTGCCAGCAGCTTGACCACAACTAATGAAAAACTGTTTTTT. The rearrangement links TRBV7-9 to TRBJ1-4, with no clear D. The V gene lost 3 bases and the J gene lost 0 bases, with 5 bases spanning the gap. Germline V gene data show CDR1 as SEHNR and CDR2 as FQNEAQ (reference sequence). This CDR3 contains 14 residues.

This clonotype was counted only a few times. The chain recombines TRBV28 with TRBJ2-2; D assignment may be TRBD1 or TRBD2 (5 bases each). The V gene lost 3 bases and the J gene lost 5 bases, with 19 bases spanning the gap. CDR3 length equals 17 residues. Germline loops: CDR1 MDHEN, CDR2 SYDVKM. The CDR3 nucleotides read TGTGCCAGCAGTTTGAGACAGAACAATAGAGGGACCGGGGAGCTGTTTTTT. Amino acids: CASSLRQNNRGTGELFF. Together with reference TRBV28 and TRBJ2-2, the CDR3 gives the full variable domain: DVKVTQSSRYLVKRTGEKVFLECVQDMDHENMFWYRQDPGLGLRLIYFSYDVKMKEKGDIPEGYSVSREKKERFSLILESASTNQTSMYLCASSLRQNNRGTGELFFGEGSRLTVL.

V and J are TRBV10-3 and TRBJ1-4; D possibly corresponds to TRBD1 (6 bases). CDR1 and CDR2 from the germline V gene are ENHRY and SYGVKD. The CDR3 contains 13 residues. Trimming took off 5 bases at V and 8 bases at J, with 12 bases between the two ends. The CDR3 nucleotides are TGTGCCATCAGTCCAGGGACAACGGAAAAACTGTTTTTT. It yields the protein CAISPGTTEKLFF.

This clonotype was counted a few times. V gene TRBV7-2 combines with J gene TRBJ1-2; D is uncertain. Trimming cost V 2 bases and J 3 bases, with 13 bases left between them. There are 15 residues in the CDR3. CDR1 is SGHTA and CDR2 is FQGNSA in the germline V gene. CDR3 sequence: CASSLRPGIDYGYTF. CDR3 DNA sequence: TGTGCCAGCAGCTTACGTCCAGGTATCGACTATGGCTACACCTTC.

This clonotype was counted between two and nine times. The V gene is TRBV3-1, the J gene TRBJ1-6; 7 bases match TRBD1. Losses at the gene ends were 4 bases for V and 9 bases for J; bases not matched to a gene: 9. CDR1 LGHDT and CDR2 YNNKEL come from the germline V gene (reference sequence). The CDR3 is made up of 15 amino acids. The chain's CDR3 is CASSLGGARGSPLHF. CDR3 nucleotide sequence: TGTGCCAGCAGCCTAGGGGGCGCACGGGGTTCACCCCTCCACTTT.

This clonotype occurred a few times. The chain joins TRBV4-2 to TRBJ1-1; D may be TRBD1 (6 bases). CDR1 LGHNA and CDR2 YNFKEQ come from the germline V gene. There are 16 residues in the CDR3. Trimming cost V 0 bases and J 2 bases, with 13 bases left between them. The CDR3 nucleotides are TGTGCCAGCAGCCAAGATGGGGGCCGTTTCAACACTGAAGCTTTCTTT. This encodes CASSQDGGRFNTEAFF.

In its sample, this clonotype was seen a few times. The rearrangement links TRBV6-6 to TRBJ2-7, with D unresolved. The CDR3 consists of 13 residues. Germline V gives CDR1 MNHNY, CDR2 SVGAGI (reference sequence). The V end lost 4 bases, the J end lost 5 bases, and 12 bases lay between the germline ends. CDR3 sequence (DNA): TGTGCCAGCAGTTCATCTTACGGCGACGAGCAGTACTTC. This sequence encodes CASSSSYGDEQYF.

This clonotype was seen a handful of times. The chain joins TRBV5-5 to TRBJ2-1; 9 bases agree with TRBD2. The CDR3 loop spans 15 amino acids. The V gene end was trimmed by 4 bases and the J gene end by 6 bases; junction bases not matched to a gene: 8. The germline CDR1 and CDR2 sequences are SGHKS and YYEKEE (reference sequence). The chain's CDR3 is CASSPLAGAINEQFF. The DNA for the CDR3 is TGTGCCAGCAGCCCATTAGCGGGGGCTATCAATGAGCAGTTCTTC.

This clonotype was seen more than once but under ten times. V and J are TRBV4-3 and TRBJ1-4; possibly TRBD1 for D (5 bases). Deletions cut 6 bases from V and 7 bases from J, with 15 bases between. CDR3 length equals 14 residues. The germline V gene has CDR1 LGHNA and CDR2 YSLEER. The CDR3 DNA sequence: TGCGCCAGCAGTCGGGGCCGACTCGGTGAAAAACTGTTTTTT. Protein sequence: CASSRGRLGEKLFF.

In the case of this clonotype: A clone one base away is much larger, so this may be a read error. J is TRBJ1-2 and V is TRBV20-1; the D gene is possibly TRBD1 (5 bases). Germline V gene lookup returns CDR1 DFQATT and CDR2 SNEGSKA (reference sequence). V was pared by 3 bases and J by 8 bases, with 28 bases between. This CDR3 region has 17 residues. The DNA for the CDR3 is TGCAGTGCTAGCCCCCGCCCCGGGACGCGAAAAGGTGGGGGCTACACCTTC. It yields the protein CSASPRPGTRKGGGYTF.

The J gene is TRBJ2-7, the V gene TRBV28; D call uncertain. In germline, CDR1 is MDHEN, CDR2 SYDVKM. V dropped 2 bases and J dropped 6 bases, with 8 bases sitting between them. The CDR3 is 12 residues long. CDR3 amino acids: CASSLRVSEQYF. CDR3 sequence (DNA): TGTGCCAGCAGTTTAAGAGTTTCCGAGCAGTACTTC.

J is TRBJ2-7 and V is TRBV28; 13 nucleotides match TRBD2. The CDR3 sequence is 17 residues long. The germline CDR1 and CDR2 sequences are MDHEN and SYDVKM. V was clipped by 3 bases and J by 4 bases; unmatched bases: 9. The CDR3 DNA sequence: TGTGCCAGCAGTTTCACAGGGAGGGGACTAGCGGGGTACGAGCAGTACTTC. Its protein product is CASSFTGRGLAGYEQYF.

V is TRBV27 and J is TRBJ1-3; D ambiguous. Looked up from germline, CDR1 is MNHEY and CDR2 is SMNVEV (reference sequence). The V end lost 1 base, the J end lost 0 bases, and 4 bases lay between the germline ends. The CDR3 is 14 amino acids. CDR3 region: CASSLYYSGNTIYF. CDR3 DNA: TGTGCCAGCAGTTTATACTACTCTGGAAACACCATATATTTT.

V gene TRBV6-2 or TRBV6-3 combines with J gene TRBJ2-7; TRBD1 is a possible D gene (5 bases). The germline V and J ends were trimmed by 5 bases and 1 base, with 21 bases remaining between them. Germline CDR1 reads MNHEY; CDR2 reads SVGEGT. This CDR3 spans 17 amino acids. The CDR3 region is CASSTLPETALSYEQYF. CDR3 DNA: TGTGCCAGCAGTACCCTCCCAGAGACAGCCCTTTCCTACGAGCAGTACTTC.

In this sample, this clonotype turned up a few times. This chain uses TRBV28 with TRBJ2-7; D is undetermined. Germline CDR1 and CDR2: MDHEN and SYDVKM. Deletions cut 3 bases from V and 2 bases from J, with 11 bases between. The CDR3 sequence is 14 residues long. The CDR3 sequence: CASSFVGGTYEQYF. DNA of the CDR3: TGTGCCAGCAGTTTTGTGGGCGGCACCTACGAGCAGTACTTC.

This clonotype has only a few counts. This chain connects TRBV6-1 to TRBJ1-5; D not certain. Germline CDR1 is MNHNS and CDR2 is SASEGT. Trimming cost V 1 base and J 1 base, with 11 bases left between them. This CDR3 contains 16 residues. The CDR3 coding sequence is TGTGCCAGCAGTGAAGACAGTTTGGTGAGCAATCAGCCCCAGCATTTT. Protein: CASSEDSLVSNQPQHF.